Presented here are 27 T cell receptor beta chains from one specimen sequenced in a study of blood T cell repertoires in COVID-19. Sequencing used immunoSEQ multiplex PCR; TCRdb keeps in-frame clones, though not all of them. The sample consists of hundreds of thousands of clones, around nine tenths of them appearing once. What was sequenced was peripheral blood. The receptors originated from a woman aged 70-85 years with COVID-19, enrolled during active disease.

This rearrangement joins TRBV24-1 to TRBJ1-1, with TRBD1 matching over 7 bases. This CDR3 is built from 15 residues. Germline trimming cut 3 bases from V and 5 bases from J; bases unmatched to any gene: 8. The germline V gene has CDR1 KGHDR and CDR2 SFDVKD. In nucleotides, the CDR3 is TGTGCCACCAGTGATGCTCAGGGACAGAGGACTGAAGCTTTCTTT. Amino acids: CATSDAQGQRTEAFF.

The gene calls are TRBV7-9 and TRBJ2-1; tentatively, D is TRBD2 (6 bases). The CDR3 is 14 residues long. Trimming cost V 5 bases and J 5 bases, with 13 bases left between them. CDR1 SEHNR and CDR2 FQNEAQ come from the germline V gene (reference sequence). As DNA, the CDR3 is TGTGCCAGCAGCCGGGACTTCAGACACAATGAGCAGTTCTTC. It is translated as CASSRDFRHNEQFF.

The chain has TRBV2 and TRBJ2-7, with 9 bases matching TRBD1. The CDR3 consists of 14 residues. The V gene's germline CDR1 is SNHLY and CDR2 FYNNEI. V shed 3 bases, J shed 0 bases, and the junction held 0 bases outside the gene matches. CDR3 nucleotide sequence: TGTGCCAGCAGTGAGGACAGGGGCTCCTACGAGCAGTACTTC. Translating gives CASSEDRGSYEQYF. Combining the CDR3 with reference TRBV2 and TRBJ2-7 gives the whole variable domain EPEVTQTPSHQVTQMGQEVILRCVPISNHLYFYWYRQILGQKVEFLVSFYNNEISEKSEIFDDQFSVERPDGSNFTLKIRSTKLEDSAMYFCASSEDRGSYEQYFGPGTRLTVT.

This sequence joins TRBV4-3 and TRBJ1-2; maybe TRBD1 (6 bases). Germline-derived CDR1 and CDR2 are LGHNA and YSLEER. The V and J ends lost 4 bases and 8 bases respectively, with 23 bases between them. The CDR3 has 16 amino acids. This chain's CDR3 is CASSLPRGGGSRGYTF. In DNA, the CDR3 is TGCGCCAGCAGCCTCCCACGGGGAGGGGGGTCTAGGGGCTACACCTTC.

The chain recombines TRBV6-5 with TRBJ1-1; D is perhaps TRBD1 (5 bases). This CDR3 region has 12 residues. CDR1 and CDR2 from the germline V gene are MNHEY and SVGAGI. V was trimmed by 8 bases and J by 4 bases, leaving 11 bases between them. The CDR3 protein is CASCQGGTEAFF. CDR3 nucleotide sequence: TGTGCCAGCTGTCAGGGCGGCACTGAAGCTTTCTTT.

The J gene is TRBJ2-3, the V gene TRBV7-2; 10 nucleotides line up with TRBD2. The ends lost 0 bases at V and 4 bases at J; junction bases unmatched: 22. The CDR3 contains 22 residues. Germline assignment: CDR1 SGHTA and CDR2 FQGNSA. CDR3 DNA: TGTGCCAGCAGCTTAGCGGCCCGTGGCGTCACTAGCGGGGCCCGGGGAGCAGATACGCAGTATTTT. Its protein is CASSLAARGVTSGARGADTQYF.

This clone is a singleton in its sample. The chain links TRBV19 to TRBJ2-3; possible D gene TRBD2, 7 bases. V was trimmed by 5 bases and J by 6 bases, leaving 18 bases between them. Germline V lookup: CDR1 LNHDA, CDR2 SQIVND (reference sequence). CDR3 size: 15 residues. CDR3 sequence reads: CASSPAGALLDTQYF. The DNA of the CDR3 is TGTGCCAGTAGTCCGGCGGGGGCATTGTTGGATACGCAGTATTTT.

The genes are TRBV9 and TRBJ2-3; a weak D match, TRBD1 (6 bases). This CDR3 has 17 residues. The V gene's germline CDR1 is SGDLS and CDR2 YYNGEE. Trimming removed 3 bases from V and 2 bases from J, with 19 bases in between. The CDR3 nucleotides read TGTGCCAGCAGCGCAACCCCGGGACATAGCCTCACAGATACGCAGTATTTT. Translated, it gives CASSATPGHSLTDTQYF. The whole variable domain, filled in from reference TRBV9 and TRBJ2-3, reads DSGVTQTPKHLITATGQRVTLRCSPRSGDLSVYWYQQSLDQGLQFLIQYYNGEERAKGNILERFSAQQFPDLHSELNLSSLELGDSALYFCASSATPGHSLTDTQYFGPGTRLTVL.

The chain uses TRBV13 and TRBJ2-1; no firm D call. V was pared by 6 bases and J by 0 bases, with 12 bases between. The CDR3 is 15 amino acids. CDR1 is PRHDT and CDR2 is FYEKMQ in the germline V gene (reference sequence). CDR3 sequence (DNA): TGTGCCAGCAGTACCACACAGAGCTCCTACAATGAGCAGTTCTTC. This codes for CASSTTQSSYNEQFF.

The CDR3 reads CATSEHGTGTDTQYF. The CDR3 DNA is TGTGCCACCAGTGAACATGGGACAGGCACAGATACGCAGTATTTT. V is TRBV24-1 and J is TRBJ2-3, with 7 bases identical to TRBD1. Looked up from germline, CDR1 is KGHDR and CDR2 is SFDVKD. This CDR3 is built from 15 residues. The J segment lost 1 base and the V segment lost 4 bases, leaving 4 bases of the junction unmatched.

This rearrangement joins TRBV12-3 or TRBV12-4 to TRBJ1-5; 7 nucleotides agree with TRBD1. After removal of 6 bases from V and 7 bases from J, the junction contained 6 bases not matched to a gene. The CDR3 is made up of 13 amino acids. The CDR3 DNA reads as TGTGCCAGCAGCTCGACAGGGTACCAGCCCCAGCATTTT. Its translation is CASSSTGYQPQHF.

The rearrangement joins TRBV6-5 to TRBJ1-4, with D possibly being TRBD1 (6 bases). The germline V and J ends were trimmed by 3 bases and 11 bases, with 16 bases remaining between them. The CDR3 is 14 residues long. In germline, CDR1 is MNHEY, CDR2 SVGAGI. The CDR3 DNA follows: TGTGCCAGCAGTTATGCGGGGGGCCTAGGGAAACTGTTTTTT. This encodes CASSYAGGLGKLFF.

J is TRBJ2-3 and V is TRBV2; 7 bases are a match to TRBD2. The germline V gene encodes CDR1 SNHLY and CDR2 FYNNEI. V lost 6 bases, J lost 4 bases, and 10 bases stayed unmatched. CDR3 length: 15 residues. CDR3 sequence reads: CASSLWGGGADTQYF. The CDR3 coding sequence is TGTGCCAGCAGCCTCTGGGGGGGTGGCGCAGATACGCAGTATTTT.

J is TRBJ2-7 and V is TRBV19, with 9 bases matching TRBD1. This CDR3 spans 15 amino acids. Germline V gene sequence: CDR1 LNHDA, CDR2 SQIVND (reference sequence). Losses at the gene ends were 3 bases for V and 7 bases for J; bases not matched to a gene: 10. The CDR3 coding sequence is TGTGCCAGTAGTATTACAGGACAGGGGTATGGGGAGCAGTACTTC. It codes for CASSITGQGYGEQYF.

The J gene is TRBJ1-1, the V gene TRBV6-5; D perhaps matches TRBD1 (5 bases). Germline V gene lookup returns CDR1 MNHEY and CDR2 SVGAGI. V shed 8 bases and J shed 6 bases, with 22 bases lying between them. This CDR3 is built from 15 residues. The CDR3 DNA reads as TGTGCCAGCCAGCCAGGGAAAAGAGGATTGCCTGAAGCTTTCTTT. Translation: CASQPGKRGLPEAFF.

The V call is TRBV18, the J call TRBJ1-1; a weak D match, TRBD1 (5 bases). The V end lost 1 base, the J end lost 6 bases, and 12 bases lay between the germline ends. Germline assignment: CDR1 KGHSH and CDR2 LQKENI. This CDR3 has 14 amino acids. DNA for the CDR3: TGTGCCAGCTCACCACTCGGGGGTCGCGCTGAAGCTTTCTTT. It is translated as CASSPLGGRAEAFF.

The CDR3 sequence: CASSQRESGANVLTF. CDR3 bases: TGCGCCAGCAGCCAGAGGGAGTCTGGGGCCAACGTCCTGACTTTC. The genes are TRBV4-1 and TRBJ2-6; D might be TRBD2 (5 bases). CDR1 MGHRA and CDR2 YSYEKL come from the germline V gene. With 3 bases removed from V and 1 base from J, the gap between germline ends came to 7 bases. This CDR3 has 15 amino acids.

The chain carries TRBV7-2 and TRBJ2-5; 8 bases are shared with TRBD2. Germline V gene data show CDR1 as SGHTA and CDR2 as FQGNSA. Germline trimming cut 3 bases from V and 5 bases from J; bases unmatched to any gene: 8. The CDR3 length is 15 residues. The CDR3 DNA is TGTGCCAGCAGCTTGTCCGGGGGGGCTTGGGAGACCCAGTACTTC. This encodes CASSLSGGAWETQYF.

The chain combines TRBV4-2 with TRBJ1-1; possible D gene TRBD1, 5 bases. The CDR3 extends over 15 amino acids. Between the trimmed V and J ends, which lost 3 bases and 0 bases, there was a span of 11 bases. The germline CDR1 and CDR2 sequences are LGHNA and YNFKEQ. The CDR3 protein is CASSQEQTVNTEAFF. The CDR3 DNA reads TGTGCCAGCAGCCAGGAACAGACAGTGAACACTGAAGCTTTCTTT.

The chain employs TRBV2 and TRBJ2-5, with 8 bases identical to TRBD2. The CDR3 spans 15 residues. Germline V gene data show CDR1 as SNHLY and CDR2 as FYNNEI. Trimming cost V 9 bases and J 5 bases; bases outside gene matches: 14. In DNA form, the CDR3 reads TGTGCCAGTGCCCCCCGGGGGGGGGAGGTGGAGACCCAGTACTTC. It is translated as CASAPRGGEVETQYF. The full variable domain, rest sourced from reference TRBV2 and TRBJ2-5, is EPEVTQTPSHQVTQMGQEVILRCVPISNHLYFYWYRQILGQKVEFLVSFYNNEISEKSEIFDDQFSVERPDGSNFTLKIRSTKLEDSAMYFCASAPRGGEVETQYFGPGTRLLVL.

The V and J genes are TRBV11-3 and TRBJ2-7; TRBD1 matches at 10 bases. After removal of 5 bases from V and 4 bases from J, the junction contained 5 bases not matched to a gene. The germline gives CDR1 SGHNT, CDR2 YENEEA. The CDR3 length is 14 residues. The CDR3 spells CASSTDRGAYEQYF. CDR3 nucleotides: TGTGCCAGCAGCACGGACAGGGGGGCGTACGAGCAGTACTTC.

This clone was seen only a few times. The chain joins TRBV27 to TRBJ1-1; D possibly corresponds to TRBD1 (5 bases). The CDR3 consists of 14 residues. V lost 5 bases and J lost 7, with 17 bases in between. Germline V gene data show CDR1 as MNHEY and CDR2 as SMNVEV (reference sequence). The CDR3 loop is CASSRARVGDEAFF. The CDR3 DNA follows: TGTGCCAGCAGTCGGGCCAGGGTTGGAGATGAAGCTTTCTTT.

The chain has TRBV28 and TRBJ1-2; D is ambiguous. V lost 3 bases and J 8 bases, leaving 16 bases between the germline ends. Germline V gives CDR1 MDHEN, CDR2 SYDVKM. The CDR3 spans 14 residues. The CDR3 nucleotides are TGTGCCAGCAGTTTTTCACGGACTATTATCGGCTACACCTTC. Translation gives CASSFSRTIIGYTF.

CDR3 sequence (DNA): TGTGCCAGCAGCCCTCAGGGAAACACCATATATTTT. As protein: CASSPQGNTIYF. V usage is TRBV3-1 (or the pseudogene TRBV3-2) and J usage is TRBJ1-3; the D is unclear. CDR3 length equals 12 residues. In germline, CDR1 is LGHDT, CDR2 YNNKEL (reference sequence). Trimming removed 4 bases at V and 4 bases at J, with 5 bases between.

This chain connects TRBV7-9 to TRBJ1-2; 11 bases line up with TRBD1. CDR1 is SEHNR and CDR2 is FQNEAQ in the germline V gene (reference sequence). This CDR3 comprises 16 residues. The V gene end was trimmed by 5 bases and the J gene end by 3 bases; junction bases not matched to a gene: 8. The CDR3 region has the DNA TGTGCCAGCAGCATTGGACAGGGGGCGCCGGACTATGGCTACACCTTC. Its protein is CASSIGQGAPDYGYTF.

V gene TRBV10-3 combines with J gene TRBJ2-7; 11 positions agree with TRBD1. With V trimmed by 8 bases and J by 3 bases, 6 bases remained unmatched. The CDR3 consists of 14 residues. Germline V gene data show CDR1 as ENHRY and CDR2 as SYGVKD. CDR3 region: CAIQGTGGVYEQYF. In DNA form, the CDR3 reads TGTGCCATCCAGGGGACAGGGGGTGTCTACGAGCAGTACTTC.

The rearrangement joins TRBV19 to TRBJ1-1; D may be TRBD1 (5 bases). This CDR3 is built from 17 residues. Germline-derived CDR1 and CDR2 are LNHDA and SQIVND (reference sequence). Trimming removed 5 bases at V and 2 bases at J, with 21 bases between. The DNA for the CDR3 is TGTGCCAGTAGTGGGAGGCGGGACGCATACTTAAACACTGAAGCTTTCTTT. Protein: CASSGRRDAYLNTEAFF.